This T cell receptor beta chain was sequenced during a study of vaccination effects on CD4 cells after COVID-19. Background on the study: The second dose preceded post-vaccine samples by a median of 72 days.

The V gene's germline CDR1 is MNHEY and CDR2 SVGAGI. With 5 bases clipped from V and 15 bases from J, the junction kept 13 bases outside the gene matches. This CDR3 has 14 residues. Concerning this clone itself: As yet, its antigen is unknown.

The study's findings and limits: Marked contraction was observed in infection-induced and vaccine-induced clones late after vaccination.

Culture proceeded for 10 days, and CD4+ T cells were then isolated. Every participant took two doses of the BNT162b2 or mRNA-1273 vaccine. Clones were read by immunoSEQ multiplex PCR, and TCRdb kept only the in-frame ones, dropping some. The table includes approximately 70,000 clones, around 67% detected once. The source material was CD4+ T cells from PBMCs cultured without peptide, sampled after COVID-19 vaccination. The gene calls are TRBV6-5 and TRBJ1-4, with 9 bases identical to TRBD1. The TCR was taken from a human donor who received a COVID-19 vaccine. The CDR3 bases are TGTGCCAGCAGTAAGGACAGGGGCCGGGAAGTGATGTTTTTT. As protein: CASSKDRGREVMFF.